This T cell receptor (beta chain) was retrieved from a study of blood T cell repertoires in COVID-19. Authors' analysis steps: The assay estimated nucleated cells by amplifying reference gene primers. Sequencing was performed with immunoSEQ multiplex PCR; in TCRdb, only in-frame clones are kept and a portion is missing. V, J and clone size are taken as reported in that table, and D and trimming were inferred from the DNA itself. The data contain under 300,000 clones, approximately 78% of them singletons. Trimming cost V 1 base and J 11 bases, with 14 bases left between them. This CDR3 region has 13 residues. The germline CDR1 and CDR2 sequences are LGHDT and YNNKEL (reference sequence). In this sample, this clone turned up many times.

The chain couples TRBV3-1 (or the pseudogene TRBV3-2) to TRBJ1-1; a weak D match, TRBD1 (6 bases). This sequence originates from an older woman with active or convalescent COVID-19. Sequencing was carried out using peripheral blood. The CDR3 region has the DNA TGTGCCAGCAGCCAAGGGGACATAACGAGGGCTTTCTTT. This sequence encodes CASSQGDITRAFF.